The present T cell receptor beta chain was sequenced within a study of T cell repertoires in cytomegalovirus infection. About the research overall: CMV infection together with matching HLA type was indicated by public TCR beta signatures.

The CDR3 has 13 residues. V was pared by 2 bases and J by 8 bases, with 12 bases between. CDR1 SGHAT and CDR2 FQNNGV come from the germline V gene. Findings of the study overall: Carriers of CMV plus the relevant HLA were identified by cumulative public TCR beta family frequency. Clonotypes of TCR beta that were HLA-C-restricted and CMV-specific dominated the ex vivo response.

This clonotype showed up just a few times. What it recognizes is unknown. TCRdb fed the reads into MiXCR, producing one record per CDR3 protein. The sample shows fewer than 550,000 distinct CDR3 sequences, about 26% of them seen only once. The receptor's source is a human donor in good health (CMV status not recorded). Some clones in this sample may be carry-over from other donors' samples. Source material: PBMCs. This chain uses TRBV11-2 with TRBJ1-2; maybe TRBD1 (6 bases). CDR3 loop: CASSLLAGEGYTF. CDR3 sequence (DNA): TGTGCCAGCAGCTTACTTGCAGGGGAGGGCTACACCTTC.